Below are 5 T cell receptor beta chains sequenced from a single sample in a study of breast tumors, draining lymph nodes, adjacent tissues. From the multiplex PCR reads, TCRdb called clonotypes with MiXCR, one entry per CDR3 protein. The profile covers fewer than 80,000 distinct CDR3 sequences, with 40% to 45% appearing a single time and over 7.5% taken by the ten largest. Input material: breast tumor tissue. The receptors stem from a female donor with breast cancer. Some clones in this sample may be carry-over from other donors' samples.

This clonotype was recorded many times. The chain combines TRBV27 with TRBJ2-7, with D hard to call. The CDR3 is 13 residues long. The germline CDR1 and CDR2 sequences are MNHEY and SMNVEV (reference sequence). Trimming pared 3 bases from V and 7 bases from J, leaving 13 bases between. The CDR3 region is CASSFGSGREQYF. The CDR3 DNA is TGTGCCAGCAGTTTCGGATCCGGTCGGGAGCAGTACTTC.

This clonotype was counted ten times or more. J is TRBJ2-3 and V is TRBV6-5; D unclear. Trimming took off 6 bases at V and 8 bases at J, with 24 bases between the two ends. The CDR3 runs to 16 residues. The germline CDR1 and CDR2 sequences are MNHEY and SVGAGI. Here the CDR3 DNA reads TGTGCCAGCAGCCTGGTCGGGTTCCCCCCACGCGGTACGCAGTATTTT. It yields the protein CASSLVGFPPRGTQYF.

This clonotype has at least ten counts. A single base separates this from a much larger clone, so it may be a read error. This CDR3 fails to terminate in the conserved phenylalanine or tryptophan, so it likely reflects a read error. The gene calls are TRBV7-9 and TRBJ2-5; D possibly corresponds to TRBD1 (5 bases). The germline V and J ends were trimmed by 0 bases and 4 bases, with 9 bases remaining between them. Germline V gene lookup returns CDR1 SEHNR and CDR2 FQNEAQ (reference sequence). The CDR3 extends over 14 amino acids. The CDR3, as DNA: TGTGCCAGCAGCTTAGCGGGGCGCCGAGAGACCCAGTACCTC. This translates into CASSLAGRRETQYL.

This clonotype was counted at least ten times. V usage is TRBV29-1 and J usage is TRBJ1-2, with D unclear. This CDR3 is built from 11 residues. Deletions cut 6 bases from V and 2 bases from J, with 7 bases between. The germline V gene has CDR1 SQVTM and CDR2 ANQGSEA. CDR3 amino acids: CSVGLNYGYTF. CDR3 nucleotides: TGCAGCGTAGGACTGAACTATGGCTACACCTTC.

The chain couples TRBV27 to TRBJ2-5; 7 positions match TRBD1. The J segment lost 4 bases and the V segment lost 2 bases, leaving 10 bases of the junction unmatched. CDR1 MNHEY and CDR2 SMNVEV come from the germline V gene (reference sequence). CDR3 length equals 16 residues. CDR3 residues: CASSLRGGQLLETQYF. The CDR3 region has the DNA TGTGCCAGCAGTTTACGAGGGGGCCAGCTCCTAGAGACCCAGTACTTC.